The source of this TCR beta chain is a study of regulatory T cells in long-lasting Graves disease. For TCR beta, libraries came from iRepertoire HTBI primers and Arm-PCR of CDR3 regions. TCRdb analysed the multiplex PCR reads with MiXCR anew, one entry per CDR3 protein. The table records roughly 560,000 distinct CDR3 sequences, 15% to 20% of them present only once. This clonotype has at least ten counts. The time point here: newly diagnosed GD, antithyroid drugs for less than 3 months. Generation of the TCR library employed RNA extracted from PBMCs. This CDR3 is 11 amino acids long. Between the trimmed V and J ends, which lost 3 bases and 5 bases, there was a span of 7 bases. CDR1 and CDR2 (germline): DFQATT, SNEGSKA (reference sequence). The data were also submitted as part of a second study, on T cells in Graves' hyperthyroidism and ophthalmopathy.

V gene TRBV20-1 combines with J gene TRBJ1-2; no firm D call. The receptor was isolated from a woman aged 35-65 years with Graves disease. The source was peripheral blood mononuclear cells (PBMCs), collected at new diagnosis, from a patient treated with antithyroid drugs. The DNA of the CDR3 is TGCAGTGCTAGGTTGGTGTATGGCTACACCTTC. Protein product: CSARLVYGYTF.